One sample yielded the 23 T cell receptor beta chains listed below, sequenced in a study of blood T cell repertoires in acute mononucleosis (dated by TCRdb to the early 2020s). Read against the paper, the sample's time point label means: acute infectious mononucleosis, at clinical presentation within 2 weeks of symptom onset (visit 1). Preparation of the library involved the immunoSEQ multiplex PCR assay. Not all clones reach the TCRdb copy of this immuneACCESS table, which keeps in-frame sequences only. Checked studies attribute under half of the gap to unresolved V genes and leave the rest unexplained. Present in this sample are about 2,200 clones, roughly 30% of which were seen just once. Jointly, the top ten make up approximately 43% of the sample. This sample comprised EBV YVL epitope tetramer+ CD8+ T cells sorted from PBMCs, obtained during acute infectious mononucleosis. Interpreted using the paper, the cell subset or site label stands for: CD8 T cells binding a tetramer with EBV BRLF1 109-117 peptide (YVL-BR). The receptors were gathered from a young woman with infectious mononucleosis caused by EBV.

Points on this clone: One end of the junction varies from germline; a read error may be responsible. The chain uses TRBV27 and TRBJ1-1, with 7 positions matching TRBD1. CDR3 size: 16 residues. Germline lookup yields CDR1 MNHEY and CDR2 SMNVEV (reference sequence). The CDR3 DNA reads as TGTGCCAGTTGTTTTCTGGGACAGACAATGAACACTGAAGTTTTCTTT. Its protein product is CASCFLGQTMNTEVFF.

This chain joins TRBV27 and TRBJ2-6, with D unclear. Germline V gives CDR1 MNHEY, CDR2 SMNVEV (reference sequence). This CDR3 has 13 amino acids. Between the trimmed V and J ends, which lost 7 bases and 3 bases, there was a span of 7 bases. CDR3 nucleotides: TGTGCCAGCACGCCACTTGGGGCCAACGTCCTGACTTTC. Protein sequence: CASTPLGANVLTF.

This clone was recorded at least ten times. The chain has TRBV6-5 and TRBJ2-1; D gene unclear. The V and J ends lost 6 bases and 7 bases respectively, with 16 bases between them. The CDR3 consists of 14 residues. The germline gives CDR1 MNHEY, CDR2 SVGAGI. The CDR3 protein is CASSPNLGLNEQFF. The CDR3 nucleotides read TGTGCCAGCAGCCCGAATCTCGGGTTGAATGAGCAGTTCTTC.

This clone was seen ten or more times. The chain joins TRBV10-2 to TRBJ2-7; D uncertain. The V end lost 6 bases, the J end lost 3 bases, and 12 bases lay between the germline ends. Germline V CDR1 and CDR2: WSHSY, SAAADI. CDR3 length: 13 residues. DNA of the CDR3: TGCGCCAGCAGCCAGCTAGGTAGCTACGAGCAGTACTTC. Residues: CASSQLGSYEQYF.

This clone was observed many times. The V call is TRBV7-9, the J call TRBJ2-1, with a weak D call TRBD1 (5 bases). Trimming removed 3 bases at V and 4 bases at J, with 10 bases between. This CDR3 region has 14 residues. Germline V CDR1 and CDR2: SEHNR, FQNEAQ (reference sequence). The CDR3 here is CASSFDPGYNEQFF. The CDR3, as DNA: TGTGCCAGCAGCTTCGACCCAGGGTACAATGAGCAGTTCTTC. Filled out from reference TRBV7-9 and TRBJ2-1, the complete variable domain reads DTGVSQNPRHKITKRGQNVTFRCDPISEHNRLYWYRQTLGQGPEFLTYFQNEAQLEKSRLLSDRFSAERPKGSFSTLEIQRTEQGDSAMYLCASSFDPGYNEQFFGPGTRLTVL.

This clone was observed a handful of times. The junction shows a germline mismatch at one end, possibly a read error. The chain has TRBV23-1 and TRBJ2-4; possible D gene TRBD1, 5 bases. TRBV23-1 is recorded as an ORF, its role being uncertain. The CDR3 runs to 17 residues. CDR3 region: CASSQSKVDGAVKHSDF. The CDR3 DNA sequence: TGCGCCAGCAGTCAATCTAAGGTTGATGGGGCAGTAAAACATTCAGACTTC.

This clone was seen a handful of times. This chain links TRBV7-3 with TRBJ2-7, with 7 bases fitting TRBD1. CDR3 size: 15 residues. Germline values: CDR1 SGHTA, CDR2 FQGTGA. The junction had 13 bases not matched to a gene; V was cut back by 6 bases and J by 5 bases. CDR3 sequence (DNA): TGTGCCAGCAGTGACGGGACAGTCTTGCTGAACGAGCAGTACTTC. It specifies CASSDGTVLLNEQYF.

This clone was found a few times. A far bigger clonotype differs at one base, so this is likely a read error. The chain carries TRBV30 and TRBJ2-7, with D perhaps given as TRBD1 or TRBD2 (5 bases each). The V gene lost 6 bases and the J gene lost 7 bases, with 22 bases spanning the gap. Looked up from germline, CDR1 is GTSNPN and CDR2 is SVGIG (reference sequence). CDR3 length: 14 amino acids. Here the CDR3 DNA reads TGTGCCTGCCAACCGGGACCCGGGTACAATGAGCAGTACTTC. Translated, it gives CACQPGPGYNEQYF.

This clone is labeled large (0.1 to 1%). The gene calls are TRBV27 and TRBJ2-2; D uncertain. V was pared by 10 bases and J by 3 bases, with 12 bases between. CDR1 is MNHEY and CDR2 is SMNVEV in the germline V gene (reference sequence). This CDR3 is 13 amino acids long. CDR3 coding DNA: TGTGCCACCTGGTCCGGATACACCGGGGAGCTGTTTTTT. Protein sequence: CATWSGYTGELFF.

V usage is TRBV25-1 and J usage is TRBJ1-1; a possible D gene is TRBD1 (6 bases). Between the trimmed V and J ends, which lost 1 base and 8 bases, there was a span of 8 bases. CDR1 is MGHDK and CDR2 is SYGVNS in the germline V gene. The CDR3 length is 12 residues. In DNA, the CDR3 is TGTGCCAGCAGTGAATGGGGGCTCGAAGCTTTCTTT. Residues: CASSEWGLEAFF. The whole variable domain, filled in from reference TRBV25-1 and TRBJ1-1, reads EADIYQTPRYLVIGTGKKITLECSQTMGHDKMYWYQQDPGMELHLIHYSYGVNSTEKGDLSSESTVSRIRTEHFPLTLESARPSHTSQYLCASSEWGLEAFFGQGTRLTVV.

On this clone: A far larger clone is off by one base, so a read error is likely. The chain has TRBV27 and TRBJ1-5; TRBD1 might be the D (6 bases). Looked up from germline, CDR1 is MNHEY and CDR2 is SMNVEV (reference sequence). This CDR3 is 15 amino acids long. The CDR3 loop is CAGSFLLGGAQPQHF. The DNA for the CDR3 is TGTGCCGGCAGTTTCCTTCTGGGGGGGGCTCAGCCCCAGCATTTT.

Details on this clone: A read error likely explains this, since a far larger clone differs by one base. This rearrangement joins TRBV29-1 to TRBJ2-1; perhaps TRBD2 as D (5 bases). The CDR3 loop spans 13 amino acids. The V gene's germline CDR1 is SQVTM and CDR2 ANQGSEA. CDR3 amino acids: CSVVVAPYNGQFF. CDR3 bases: TGCAGCGTTGTGGTAGCGCCGTACAATGGGCAGTTCTTC.

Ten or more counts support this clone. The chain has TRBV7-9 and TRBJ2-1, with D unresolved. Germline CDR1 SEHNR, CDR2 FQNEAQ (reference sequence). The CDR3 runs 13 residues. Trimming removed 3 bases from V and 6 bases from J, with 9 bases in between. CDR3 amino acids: CASSLFSGNEQFF. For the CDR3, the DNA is TGTGCCAGCAGCTTGTTTTCGGGCAATGAGCAGTTCTTC.

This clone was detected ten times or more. The CDR3 region is CASSRLSGQETQYF. CDR3 DNA sequence: TGTGCCAGCAGCCGCCTTAGCGGGCAAGAGACCCAGTACTTC. The rearrangement links TRBV28 to TRBJ2-5; 7 bases map to TRBD2. This CDR3 spans 14 amino acids. The germline CDR1 and CDR2 sequences are MDHEN and SYDVKM. V lost 6 bases, J lost 2 bases, and 6 bases stayed unmatched.

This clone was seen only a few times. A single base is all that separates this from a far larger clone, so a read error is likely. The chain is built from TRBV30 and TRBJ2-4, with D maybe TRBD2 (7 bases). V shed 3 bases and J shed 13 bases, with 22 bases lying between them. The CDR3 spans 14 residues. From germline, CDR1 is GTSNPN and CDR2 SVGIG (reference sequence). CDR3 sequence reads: CAWRGGPAYNEQYF. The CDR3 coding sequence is TGTGCCTGGAGGGGGGGGCCGGCGTACAATGAGCAGTACTTC.

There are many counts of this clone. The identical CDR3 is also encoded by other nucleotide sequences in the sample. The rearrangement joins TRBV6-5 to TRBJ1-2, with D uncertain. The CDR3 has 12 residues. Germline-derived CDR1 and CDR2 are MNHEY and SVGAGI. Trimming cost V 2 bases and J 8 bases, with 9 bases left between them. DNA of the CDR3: TGTGCCAGCAGTTACGTTGGGGTCGGCTACACCTTC. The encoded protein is CASSYVGVGYTF.

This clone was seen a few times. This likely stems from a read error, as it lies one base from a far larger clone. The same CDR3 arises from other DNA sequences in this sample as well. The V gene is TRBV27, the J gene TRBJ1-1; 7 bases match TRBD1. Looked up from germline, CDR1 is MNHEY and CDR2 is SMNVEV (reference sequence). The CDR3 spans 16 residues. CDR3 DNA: TGTGCCATCAGTTTTCTGGGACAGACAATGAACACTGAAGCTTTCTTT. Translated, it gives CAISFLGQTMNTEAFF.

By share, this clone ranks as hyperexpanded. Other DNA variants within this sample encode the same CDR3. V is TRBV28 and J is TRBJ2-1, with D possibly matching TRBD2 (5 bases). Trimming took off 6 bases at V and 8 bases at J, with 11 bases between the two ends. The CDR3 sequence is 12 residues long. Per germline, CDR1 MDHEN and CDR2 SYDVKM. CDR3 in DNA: TGTGCCAGCAGCCGCTATAGCGATGAGCAGTTCTTC. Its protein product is CASSRYSDEQFF. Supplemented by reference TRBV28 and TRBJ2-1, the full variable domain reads DVKVTQSSRYLVKRTGEKVFLECVQDMDHENMFWYRQDPGLGLRLIYFSYDVKMKEKGDIPEGYSVSREKKERFSLILESASTNQTSMYLCASSRYSDEQFFGPGTRLTVL.

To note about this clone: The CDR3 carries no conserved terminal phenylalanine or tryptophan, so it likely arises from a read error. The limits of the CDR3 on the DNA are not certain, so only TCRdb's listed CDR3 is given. The CDR3 region is CARSDLGGGIP. The V and J genes are TRBV25-1 and TRBJ2-7; TRBD2, the table's D call, was not compared with the DNA. The CDR3 spans 11 residues, counting both ends. Per germline, CDR1 MGHDK and CDR2 SYGVNS.

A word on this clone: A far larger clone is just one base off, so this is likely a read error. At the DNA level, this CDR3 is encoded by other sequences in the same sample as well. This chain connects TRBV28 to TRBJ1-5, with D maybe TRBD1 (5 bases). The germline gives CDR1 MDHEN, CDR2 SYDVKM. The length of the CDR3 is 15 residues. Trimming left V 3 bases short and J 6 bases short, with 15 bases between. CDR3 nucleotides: TGTGCCAGCAGTTTCCTTCTGGGGGTGGCTCAGCCCCAGCATTTT. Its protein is CASSFLLGVAQPQHF.

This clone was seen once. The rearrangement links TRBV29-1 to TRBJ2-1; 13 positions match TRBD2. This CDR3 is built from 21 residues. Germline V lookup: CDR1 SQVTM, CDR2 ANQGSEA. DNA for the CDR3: TGCACAGTGGGAGGGACAGGGTCCGGGACTAGCGGGGCATACTCCTACAATGAGCAGTTCTTC. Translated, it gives CTVGGTGSGTSGAYSYNEQFF.

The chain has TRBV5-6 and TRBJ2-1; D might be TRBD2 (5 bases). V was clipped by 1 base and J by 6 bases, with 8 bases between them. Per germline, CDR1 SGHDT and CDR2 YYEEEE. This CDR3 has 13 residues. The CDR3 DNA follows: TGTGCCAGCAGCTTGTTTGAGGGCAATGAGCAGTTCTTC. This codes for CASSLFEGNEQFF.

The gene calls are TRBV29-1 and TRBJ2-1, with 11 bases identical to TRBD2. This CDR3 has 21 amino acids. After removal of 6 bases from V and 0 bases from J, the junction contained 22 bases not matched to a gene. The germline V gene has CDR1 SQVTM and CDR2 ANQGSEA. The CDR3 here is CSVGGTVAVTSGAYSYNEQFF. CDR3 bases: TGCAGCGTAGGAGGGACAGTGGCCGTGACTAGCGGGGCATACTCCTACAATGAGCAGTTCTTC.